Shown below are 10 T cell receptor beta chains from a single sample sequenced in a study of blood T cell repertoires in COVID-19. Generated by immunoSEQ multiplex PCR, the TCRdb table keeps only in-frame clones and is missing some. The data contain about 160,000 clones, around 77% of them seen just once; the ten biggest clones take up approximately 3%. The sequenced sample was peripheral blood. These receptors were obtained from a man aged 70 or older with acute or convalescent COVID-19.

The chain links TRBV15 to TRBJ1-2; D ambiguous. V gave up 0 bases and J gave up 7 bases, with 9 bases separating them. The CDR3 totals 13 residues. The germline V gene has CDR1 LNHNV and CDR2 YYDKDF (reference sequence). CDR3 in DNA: TGTGCCACCAGCAGAGATCGCCCAGGTGGCTACACCTTC. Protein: CATSRDRPGGYTF. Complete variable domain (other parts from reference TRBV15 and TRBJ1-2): DAMVIQNPRYQVTQFGKPVTLSCSQTLNHNVMYWYQQKSSQAPKLLFHYYDKDFNNEADTPDNFQSRRPNTSFCFLDIRSPGLGDTAMYLCATSRDRPGGYTFGSGTRLTVV.

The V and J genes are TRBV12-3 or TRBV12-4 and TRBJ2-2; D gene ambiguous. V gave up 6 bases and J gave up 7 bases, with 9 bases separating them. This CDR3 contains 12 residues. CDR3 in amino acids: CASRPHGGELFF. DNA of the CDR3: TGTGCCAGCAGACCTCACGGCGGGGAGCTGTTTTTT.

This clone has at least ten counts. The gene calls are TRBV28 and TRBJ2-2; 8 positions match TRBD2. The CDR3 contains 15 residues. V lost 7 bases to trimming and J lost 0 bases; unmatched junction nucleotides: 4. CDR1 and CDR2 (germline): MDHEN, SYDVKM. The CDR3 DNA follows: TGTGCCAGCAAGTTGCGGGGGGCGAACACCGGGGAGCTGTTTTTT. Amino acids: CASKLRGANTGELFF.

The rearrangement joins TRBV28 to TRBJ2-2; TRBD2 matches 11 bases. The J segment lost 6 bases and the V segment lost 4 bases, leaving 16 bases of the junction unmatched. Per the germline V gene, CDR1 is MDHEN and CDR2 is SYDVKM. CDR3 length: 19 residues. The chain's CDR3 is CASSSPGFSGRASAGELFF. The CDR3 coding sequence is TGTGCCAGCAGTTCCCCTGGTTTTAGCGGGAGGGCCTCGGCCGGGGAGCTGTTTTTT.

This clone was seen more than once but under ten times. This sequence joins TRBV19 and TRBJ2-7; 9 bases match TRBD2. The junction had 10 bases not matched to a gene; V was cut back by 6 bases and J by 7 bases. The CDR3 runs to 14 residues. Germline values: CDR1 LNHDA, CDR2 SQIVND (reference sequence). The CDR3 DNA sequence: TGTGCCAGTAGGAGGAGTCCTAGCGGGGAAGAGCAGTACTTC. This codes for CASRRSPSGEEQYF.

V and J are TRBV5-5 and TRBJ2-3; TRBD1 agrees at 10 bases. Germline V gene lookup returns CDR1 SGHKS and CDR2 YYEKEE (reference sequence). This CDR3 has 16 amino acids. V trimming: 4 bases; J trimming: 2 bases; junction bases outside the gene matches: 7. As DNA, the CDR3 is TGTGCCAGCAGCGGATGGACAGGGGGTAACACAGATACGCAGTATTTT. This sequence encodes CASSGWTGGNTDTQYF. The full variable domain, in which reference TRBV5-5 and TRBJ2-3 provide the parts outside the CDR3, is DAGVTQSPTHLIKTRGQQVTLRCSPISGHKSVSWYQQVLGQGPQFIFQYYEKEERGRGNFPDRFSARQFPNYSSELNVNALLLGDSALYLCASSGWTGGNTDTQYFGPGTRLTVL.

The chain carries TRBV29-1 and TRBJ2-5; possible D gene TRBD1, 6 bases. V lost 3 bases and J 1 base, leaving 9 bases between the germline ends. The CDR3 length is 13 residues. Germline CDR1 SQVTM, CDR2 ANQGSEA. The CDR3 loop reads CSVEGDTQETQYF. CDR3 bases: TGCAGCGTTGAGGGGGACACCCAAGAGACCCAGTACTTC.

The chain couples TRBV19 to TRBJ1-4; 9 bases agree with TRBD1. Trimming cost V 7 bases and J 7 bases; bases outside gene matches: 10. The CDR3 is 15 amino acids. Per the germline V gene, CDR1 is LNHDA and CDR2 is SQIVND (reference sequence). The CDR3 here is CASNLLEQGAEKLFF. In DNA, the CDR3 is TGTGCCAGTAACTTATTGGAACAGGGGGCTGAAAAACTGTTTTTT.

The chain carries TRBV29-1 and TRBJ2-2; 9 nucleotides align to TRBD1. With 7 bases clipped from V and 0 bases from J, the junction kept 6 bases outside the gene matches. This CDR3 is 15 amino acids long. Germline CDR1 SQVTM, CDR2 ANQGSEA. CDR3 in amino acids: CSASRTGANTGELFF. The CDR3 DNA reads TGCAGCGCCTCCCGGACAGGGGCGAACACCGGGGAGCTGTTTTTT.

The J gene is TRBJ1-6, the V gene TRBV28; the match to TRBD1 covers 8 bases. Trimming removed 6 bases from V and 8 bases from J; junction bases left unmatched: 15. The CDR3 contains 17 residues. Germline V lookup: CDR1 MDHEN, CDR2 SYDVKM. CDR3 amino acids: CASRLLLGQGADSPLHF. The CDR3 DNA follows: TGTGCCAGCAGACTCTTGCTCGGGCAGGGGGCAGATTCACCCCTCCACTTT.